This T cell receptor (beta chain) was retrieved from a study of radiation and T cells in renal cell carcinoma. CDR1 and CDR2 from the germline V gene are SGDLS and YYNGEE. Trimming took 0 bases from V and 0 from J; bases not matched to a gene: 2. The CDR3 is 15 residues long. The sample's time point: blood 2 weeks post-SBRT. Sample treatment: 15 Gy SBRT to primary tumor, nephrectomy 4 weeks later. This renal cell carcinoma was of the clear cell type. The method was immunoSEQ multiplex PCR; TCRdb's version includes in-frame clones alone and lacks a portion of them. The table includes about 150,000 clones, roughly 87% detected once.

The clonotype comes from a woman aged 45-65 years with renal cell carcinoma. The sample was blood, taken from a patient whose treatment included radiotherapy and nephrectomy. This chain joins TRBV9 and TRBJ1-1, with 7 bases lining up with TRBD1. CDR3 in amino acids: CASSVGDSMNTEAFF. DNA of the CDR3: TGTGCCAGCAGCGTAGGGGACAGCATGAACACTGAAGCTTTCTTT.